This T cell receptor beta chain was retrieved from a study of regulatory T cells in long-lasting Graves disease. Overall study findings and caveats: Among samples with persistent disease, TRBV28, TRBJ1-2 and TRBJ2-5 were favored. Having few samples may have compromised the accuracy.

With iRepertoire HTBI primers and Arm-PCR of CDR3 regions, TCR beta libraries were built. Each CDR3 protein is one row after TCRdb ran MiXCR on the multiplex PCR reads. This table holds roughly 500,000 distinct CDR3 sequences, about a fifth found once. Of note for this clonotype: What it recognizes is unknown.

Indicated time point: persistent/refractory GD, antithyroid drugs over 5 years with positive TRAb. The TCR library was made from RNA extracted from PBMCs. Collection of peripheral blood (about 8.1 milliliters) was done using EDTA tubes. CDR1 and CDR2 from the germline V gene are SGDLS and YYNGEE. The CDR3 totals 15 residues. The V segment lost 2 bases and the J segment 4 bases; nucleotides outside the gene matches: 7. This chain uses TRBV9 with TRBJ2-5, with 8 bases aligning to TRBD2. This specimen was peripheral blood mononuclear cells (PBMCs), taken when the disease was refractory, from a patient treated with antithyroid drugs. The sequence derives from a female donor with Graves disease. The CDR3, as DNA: TGTGCCAGCAGCGTGCGAGCGGGAGATAGAGAGACCCAGTACTTC. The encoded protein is CASSVRAGDRETQYF.